The clone carrying this T cell receptor beta chain has only a few counts. Its antigen is still unknown. This sample is drawn from a study of molecular identifiers for immune sequencing clone quantification. Study information: Across replicate runs, RNA obtained from around 18,000 or 91,000 naive CD8 cells was divided into five, with four undergoing sequencing. Study-wide findings and caveats: Clones above 20 RNA copies contained over 97% of effector molecules and under 1% of naive molecules.

Naive CD8 T cell sorting was performed on the CD8+CD4-CCR7+CD45RA+ phenotype. TCRdb redid the calling of the PCR reads with MiXCR, one entry per CDR3 protein. Of 460,000 or so distinct CDR3 sequences listed, around 21% were seen once; the top ten hold approximately 0.8%. The CDR3 runs to 15 residues. Germline CDR1 MGHRA, CDR2 YSYEKL. Trimming took 1 base from V and 6 from J, leaving 16 bases between them. This TCR was sampled from a human donor in good health. Some libraries in this study had Jurkat cell RNA spiked in. The J gene is TRBJ2-7, the V gene TRBV4-1; TRBD1 might be the D (6 bases). Sequences were obtained from naive CD8+ T cells from blood, with Jurkat cell RNA spiked in. Documented subset: FACS-sorted CD8+CD4-CCR7+CD45RA+ naive T cells. The CDR3 here is CASSQGPRTAREQYF. The CDR3 DNA follows: TGCGCCAGCAGCCAAGGGCCCCGGACAGCTCGCGAGCAGTACTTC.